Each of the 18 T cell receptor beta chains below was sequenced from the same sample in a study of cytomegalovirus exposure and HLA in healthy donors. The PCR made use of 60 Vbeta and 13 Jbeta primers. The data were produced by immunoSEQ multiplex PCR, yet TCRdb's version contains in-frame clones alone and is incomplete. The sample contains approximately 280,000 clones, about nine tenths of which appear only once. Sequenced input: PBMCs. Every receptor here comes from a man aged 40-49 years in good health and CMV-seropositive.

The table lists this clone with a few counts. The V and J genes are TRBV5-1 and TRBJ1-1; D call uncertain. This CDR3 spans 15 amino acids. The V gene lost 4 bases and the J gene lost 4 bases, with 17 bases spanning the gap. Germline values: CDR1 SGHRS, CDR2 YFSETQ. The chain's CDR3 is CASSGLEGSTTEAFF. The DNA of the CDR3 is TGCGCCAGCAGCGGCCTGGAGGGATCTACCACTGAAGCTTTCTTT.

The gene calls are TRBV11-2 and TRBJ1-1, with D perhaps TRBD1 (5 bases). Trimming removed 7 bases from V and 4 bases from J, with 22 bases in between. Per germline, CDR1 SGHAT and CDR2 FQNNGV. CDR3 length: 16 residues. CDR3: CASKSPGSWGGTEAFF. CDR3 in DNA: TGTGCCAGCAAATCTCCAGGGTCCTGGGGCGGCACTGAAGCTTTCTTT.

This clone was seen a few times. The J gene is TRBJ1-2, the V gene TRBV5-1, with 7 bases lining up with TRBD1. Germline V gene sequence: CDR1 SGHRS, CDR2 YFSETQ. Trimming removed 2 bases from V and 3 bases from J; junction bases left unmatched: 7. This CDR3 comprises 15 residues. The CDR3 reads CASSFTGEEDYGYTF. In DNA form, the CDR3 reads TGCGCCAGCAGCTTCACAGGGGAAGAGGACTATGGCTACACCTTC. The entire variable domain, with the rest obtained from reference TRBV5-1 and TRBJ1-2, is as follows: KAGVTQTPRYLIKTRGQQVTLSCSPISGHRSVSWYQQTPGQGLQFLFEYFSETQRNKGNFPGRFSGRQFSNSRSEMNVSTLELGDSALYLCASSFTGEEDYGYTFGSGTRLTVV.

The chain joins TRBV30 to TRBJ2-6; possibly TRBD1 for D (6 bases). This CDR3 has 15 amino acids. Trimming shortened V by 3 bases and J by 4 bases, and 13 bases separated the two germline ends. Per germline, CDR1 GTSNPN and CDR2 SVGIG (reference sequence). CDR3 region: CAWRPQGTGANVLTF. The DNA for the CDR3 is TGTGCCTGGAGGCCACAGGGAACCGGGGCCAACGTCCTGACTTTC.

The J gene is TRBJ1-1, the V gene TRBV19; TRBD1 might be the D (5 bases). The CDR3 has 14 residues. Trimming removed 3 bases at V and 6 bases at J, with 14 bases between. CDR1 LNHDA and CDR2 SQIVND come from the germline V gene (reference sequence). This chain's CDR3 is CASSISAATAEAFF. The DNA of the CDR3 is TGTGCCAGTAGTATCTCCGCCGCGACAGCTGAAGCTTTCTTT.

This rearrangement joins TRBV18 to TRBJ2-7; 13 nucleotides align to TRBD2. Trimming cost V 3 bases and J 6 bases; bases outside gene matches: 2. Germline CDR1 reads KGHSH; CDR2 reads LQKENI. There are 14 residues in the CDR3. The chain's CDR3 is CASSPRTSGSEQYF. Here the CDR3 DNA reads TGTGCCAGCTCACCGCGGACTAGCGGGAGCGAGCAGTACTTC.

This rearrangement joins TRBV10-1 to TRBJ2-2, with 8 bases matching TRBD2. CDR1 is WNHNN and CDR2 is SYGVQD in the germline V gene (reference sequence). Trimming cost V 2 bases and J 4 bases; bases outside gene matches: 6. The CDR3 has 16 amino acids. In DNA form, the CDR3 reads TGCGCCAGCAGTGAGGTAGTCGGGAGGGGCACCGGGGAGCTGTTTTTT. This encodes CASSEVVGRGTGELFF.

CDR3 nucleotide sequence: TGTGCCAGCAGGGGGACTGGGAGCTCCTACAATGAGCAGTTCTTC. Amino acids: CASRGTGSSYNEQFF. The chain combines TRBV6-5 with TRBJ2-1; TRBD2 is a possible D gene (6 bases). The CDR3 extends over 15 amino acids. CDR1 is MNHEY, CDR2 SVGAGI, per germline. Trimming stripped 6 bases from V and 0 bases from J, with 12 bases between.

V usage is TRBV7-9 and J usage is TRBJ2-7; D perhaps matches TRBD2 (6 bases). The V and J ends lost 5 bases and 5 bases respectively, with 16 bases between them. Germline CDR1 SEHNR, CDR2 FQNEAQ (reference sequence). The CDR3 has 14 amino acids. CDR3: CASSLSRGMHEQYF. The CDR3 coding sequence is TGTGCCAGCAGCCTTAGTCGCGGGATGCACGAGCAGTACTTC.

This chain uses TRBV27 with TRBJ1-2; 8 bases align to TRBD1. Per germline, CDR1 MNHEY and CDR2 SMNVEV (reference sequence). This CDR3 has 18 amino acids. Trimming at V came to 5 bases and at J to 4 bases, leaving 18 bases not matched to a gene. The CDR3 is CASSPPGGAGMGGYGYTF. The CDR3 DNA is TGTGCCAGCAGTCCGCCAGGGGGCGCGGGTATGGGTGGCTATGGCTACACCTTC.

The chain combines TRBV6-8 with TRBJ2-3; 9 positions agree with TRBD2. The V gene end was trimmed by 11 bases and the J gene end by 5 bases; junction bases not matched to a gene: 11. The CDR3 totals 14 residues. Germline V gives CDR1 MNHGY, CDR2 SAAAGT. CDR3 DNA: TGTGCCCGAAGGACTATAGCGGGGGTAGATACGCAGTATTTT. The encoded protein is CARRTIAGVDTQYF.

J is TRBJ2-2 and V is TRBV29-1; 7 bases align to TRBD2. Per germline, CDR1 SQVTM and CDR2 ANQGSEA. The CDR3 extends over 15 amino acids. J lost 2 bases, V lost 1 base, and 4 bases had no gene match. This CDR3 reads CSVEGGSSNTGELFF. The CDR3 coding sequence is TGCAGCGTTGAAGGCGGGAGCTCTAACACCGGGGAGCTGTTTTTT.

The CDR3 DNA reads as TGCGCCAGCAGCTACGGGACTAGCGCGGGAGAGACCCAGTACTTC. It codes for CASSYGTSAGETQYF. This rearrangement joins TRBV5-1 to TRBJ2-5, with 10 bases fitting TRBD2. There are 15 residues in the CDR3. The V gene end was trimmed by 3 bases and the J gene end by 4 bases; junction bases not matched to a gene: 6. Germline values: CDR1 SGHRS, CDR2 YFSETQ.

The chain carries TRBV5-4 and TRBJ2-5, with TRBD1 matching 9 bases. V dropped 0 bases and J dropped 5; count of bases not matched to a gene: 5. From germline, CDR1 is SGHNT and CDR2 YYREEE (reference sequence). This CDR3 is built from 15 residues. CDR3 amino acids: CASSLDRGQGETQYF. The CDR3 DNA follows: TGTGCCAGCAGCTTGGACAGGGGGCAGGGGGAGACCCAGTACTTC.

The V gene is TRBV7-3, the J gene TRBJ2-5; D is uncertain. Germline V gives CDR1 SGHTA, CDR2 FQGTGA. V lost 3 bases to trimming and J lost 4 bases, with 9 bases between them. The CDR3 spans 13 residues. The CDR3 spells CASSFGSGETQYF. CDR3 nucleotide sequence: TGTGCCAGCAGCTTCGGGTCGGGAGAGACCCAGTACTTC.

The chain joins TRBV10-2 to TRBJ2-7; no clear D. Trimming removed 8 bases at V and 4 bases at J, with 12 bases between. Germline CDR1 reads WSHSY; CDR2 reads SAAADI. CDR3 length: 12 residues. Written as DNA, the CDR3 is TGCGCCAGCCGACCATCCAGGTACGAGCAGTACTTC. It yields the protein CASRPSRYEQYF.

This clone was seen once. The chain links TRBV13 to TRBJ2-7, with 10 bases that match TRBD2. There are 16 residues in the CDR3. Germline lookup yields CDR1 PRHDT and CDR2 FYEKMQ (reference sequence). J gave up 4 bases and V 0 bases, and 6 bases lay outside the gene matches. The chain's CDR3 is CASSLGLAGVGYEQYF. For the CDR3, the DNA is TGTGCCAGCAGCTTAGGCCTAGCGGGAGTAGGGTACGAGCAGTACTTC.

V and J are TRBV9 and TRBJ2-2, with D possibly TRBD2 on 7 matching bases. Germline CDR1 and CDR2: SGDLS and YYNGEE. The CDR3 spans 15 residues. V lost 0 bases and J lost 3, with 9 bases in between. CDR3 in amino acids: CASSVEGGDTGELFF. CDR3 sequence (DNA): TGTGCCAGCAGCGTAGAAGGGGGGGACACCGGGGAGCTGTTTTTT.